Listed here are 26 T cell receptor beta chains from one sample, sequenced in a study of T cells expressing NK-cell markers. One entry per CDR3 protein, without DNA, is what TCRdb gives after re-calling the 5' RACE reads. The sample table sets out 400,000 to 550,000 distinct CDR3 sequences. Sequencing was carried out using blood T cells: a sorted CD56 or NKG2C T cell subset, CD4+ or CD8+ T cells, or bulk PBMC T cells (not recorded which). These receptors originate from a woman aged 18 to 75 in good health.

This chain's CDR3 is CASSLSGGGIAYNEQFF. The chain joins TRBV27 to TRBJ2-1; the D call from TCRdb, TRBD2, cannot be confirmed without DNA. Germline CDR1 reads MNHEY; CDR2 reads SMNVEV (reference sequence). This CDR3 has 17 residues.

The chain combines TRBV7-2 with TRBJ2-5; lacking DNA, the TRBD2 call made by TCRdb goes unchecked. The CDR3 is 14 amino acids. Looked up from germline, CDR1 is SGHTA and CDR2 is FQGNSA. The CDR3 sequence: CASSSGTTSWTQYF.

The chain uses TRBV4-1 and TRBJ2-3; TCRdb's D call, TRBD1, is unchecked because there is no DNA. Germline V gene lookup returns CDR1 MGHRA and CDR2 YSYEKL. This CDR3 is built from 14 residues. CDR3 region: CASKYSGGTDTQYF.

This chain uses TRBV11-1 with TRBJ2-3; the D call from TCRdb, TRBD1, cannot be confirmed without DNA. The CDR3 has 16 residues. Germline lookup yields CDR1 SGHAT and CDR2 FQDESV (reference sequence). The CDR3 loop reads CASSFTGGRSTDTQYF.

The chain combines TRBV7-2 with TRBJ2-1; with no DNA, the TCRdb D assignment of TRBD2 cannot be verified. CDR1 is SGHTA and CDR2 is FQGNSA in the germline V gene. The CDR3 has 16 amino acids. CDR3 in amino acids: CASSLASGRAYNEQFF.

V is TRBV7-2 and J is TRBJ1-6. This CDR3 comprises 15 residues. Per germline, CDR1 SGHTA and CDR2 FQGNSA. The CDR3 region is CASSLAPSYNSPLHF.

The chain combines TRBV7-2 with TRBJ1-3; TCRdb's D gene call, TRBD1, goes unchecked for lack of DNA. The CDR3 spans 15 residues. CDR1 and CDR2 (germline): SGHTA, FQGNSA. CDR3 region: CASSTRGQGGNTIYF.

The J gene is TRBJ2-7, the V gene TRBV7-2. This CDR3 spans 16 amino acids. From germline, CDR1 is SGHTA and CDR2 FQGNSA. The CDR3 region is CASSSTATGSSYEQYF. Supplemented by reference TRBV7-2 and TRBJ2-7, the full variable domain reads GAGVSQSPSNKVTEKGKDVELRCDPISGHTALYWYRQSLGQGLEFLIYFQGNSAPDKSGLPSDRFSAERTGGSVSTLTIQRTQQEDSAVYLCASSSTATGSSYEQYFGPGTRLTVT.

V gene TRBV7-9 combines with J gene TRBJ2-7; TCRdb's D gene call, TRBD2, goes unchecked for lack of DNA. The CDR3 extends over 16 amino acids. From germline, CDR1 is SEHNR and CDR2 FQNEAQ (reference sequence). CDR3 residues: CASRPGLAGDSYEQYF.

V is TRBV6-2 or TRBV6-3 and J is TRBJ2-2; TCRdb outputs TRBD1, but without DNA this stays unchecked. Germline V gives CDR1 MNHEY, CDR2 SVGEGT. The length of the CDR3 is 14 residues. Here the CDR3 reads CASRKGQGPGELFF.

V and J are TRBV29-1 and TRBJ2-1; TCRdb designates TRBD1, a call that cannot be tested without DNA. This CDR3 has 11 amino acids. Looked up from germline, CDR1 is SQVTM and CDR2 is ANQGSEA. The CDR3 sequence: CSVRTNNEQFF.

The chain joins TRBV4-3 to TRBJ2-3; TCRdb's assignment of TRBD2 cannot be checked, as there is no DNA. Germline CDR1 reads LGHNA; CDR2 reads YSLEER. The CDR3 is made up of 18 amino acids. CDR3: CASSQDLRLAGATDTQYF.

The CDR3 loop is CSAGGTGGFGTEAFF. The gene calls are TRBV20-1 and TRBJ1-1; TCRdb reports TRBD1, a call that lacks DNA to check it against. This CDR3 is built from 15 residues. In germline, CDR1 is DFQATT, CDR2 SNEGSKA (reference sequence).

CDR3 sequence reads: CATSPGGGRAFF. V gene TRBV24-1 combines with J gene TRBJ1-1; TCRdb selects TRBD1, and the lack of DNA leaves this call unchecked. Germline CDR1 is KGHDR and CDR2 is SFDVKD. The length of the CDR3 is 12 residues.

The gene calls are TRBV29-1 and TRBJ2-4; the D gene TCRdb calls, TRBD2, cannot be checked with no DNA. Per the germline V gene, CDR1 is SQVTM and CDR2 is ANQGSEA. The CDR3 has 16 residues. CDR3 sequence: CSVGYWASTVKNIQYF.

The chain is built from TRBV6-5 and TRBJ2-1; checking the TCRdb D call of TRBD1 is not possible without DNA. CDR3 length: 15 residues. The germline V gene has CDR1 MNHEY and CDR2 SVGAGI. CDR3 amino acids: CASSFPGADGDEQFF.

The chain has TRBV20-1 and TRBJ2-4; TCRdb outputs TRBD2, but without DNA this stays unchecked. CDR3 size: 15 residues. CDR1 and CDR2 from the germline V gene are DFQATT and SNEGSKA (reference sequence). This CDR3 reads CSARVAEEAKNIQYF.

The rearrangement links TRBV5-1 to TRBJ2-1; the D call of TRBD1 rests on TCRdb alone, since no DNA is present to check it. This CDR3 comprises 19 residues. From germline, CDR1 is SGHRS and CDR2 YFSETQ. CDR3: CASSPRGDGQARSYNEQFF.

The rearrangement joins TRBV4-3 to TRBJ2-3; TCRdb gives TRBD2 as the D gene, but with no DNA this cannot be confirmed. Germline V CDR1 and CDR2: LGHNA, YSLEER. The CDR3 covers 15 residues. The CDR3 loop is CASSQEVAVTDTQYF.

V usage is TRBV4-1 and J usage is TRBJ2-3; as DNA is missing, the TRBD1 call by TCRdb cannot be tested. CDR3 length: 14 amino acids. Per germline, CDR1 MGHRA and CDR2 YSYEKL. The CDR3 spells CASSLQAFTDTQYF.

The chain employs TRBV3-1 and TRBJ1-1; TCRdb gives TRBD1 as the D gene, but with no DNA this cannot be confirmed. The CDR3 spans 13 residues. Germline V gene data show CDR1 as LGHDT and CDR2 as YNNKEL (reference sequence). The CDR3 loop is CASSQQDGARAFF.

The CDR3 region is CASSQGTSGAYNEQFF. The rearrangement joins TRBV7-9 to TRBJ2-1; the D call from TCRdb, TRBD2, cannot be confirmed without DNA. The germline V gene has CDR1 SEHNR and CDR2 FQNEAQ (reference sequence). The CDR3 runs 16 residues. The full variable domain, with the rest looked up from reference TRBV7-9 and TRBJ2-1, is DTGVSQNPRHKITKRGQNVTFRCDPISEHNRLYWYRQTLGQGPEFLTYFQNEAQLEKSRLLSDRFSAERPKGSFSTLEIQRTEQGDSAMYLCASSQGTSGAYNEQFFGPGTRLTVL.

V and J are TRBV2 and TRBJ1-1; the TCRdb D gene call, TRBD1, has no DNA to confirm it. This CDR3 is 15 amino acids long. The germline gives CDR1 SNHLY, CDR2 FYNNEI. CDR3 residues: CASAAVGTHNTEAFF. Variable domain in full (rest from reference TRBV2 and TRBJ1-1): EPEVTQTPSHQVTQMGQEVILRCVPISNHLYFYWYRQILGQKVEFLVSFYNNEISEKSEIFDDQFSVERPDGSNFTLKIRSTKLEDSAMYFCASAAVGTHNTEAFFGQGTRLTVV.

The rearrangement uses TRBV7-9 and TRBJ2-1. CDR1 SEHNR and CDR2 FQNEAQ come from the germline V gene (reference sequence). This CDR3 has 12 residues. The CDR3 sequence is CASSPQVTEQFF.

This chain links TRBV29-1 with TRBJ1-2; with no DNA, the TCRdb D assignment of TRBD1 cannot be verified. The CDR3 loop spans 14 amino acids. The germline gives CDR1 SQVTM, CDR2 ANQGSEA. The CDR3 loop is CSVEDPGQTYGYTF.

V usage is TRBV6-2 or TRBV6-3 and J usage is TRBJ1-2; TCRdb names TRBD1, which stays unverified in the absence of DNA. The CDR3 sequence is 16 residues long. Germline CDR1 reads MNHEY; CDR2 reads SVGEGT. The CDR3 region is CASSRVMTGLNYGYTF.